The 28 T cell receptor beta chains given below trace back to one sample, sequenced in a study of prognosis after radiotherapy for stage I lung cancer. Amplicons of TCR beta CDR3 were generated from genomic DNA by two-round multiplex PCR. It was primers specific to each TRBV and TRBJ gene that first-round PCR used. TCRdb recomputed calls from the multiplex PCR reads with MiXCR, one row per CDR3 protein. The table shows under 35,000 distinct CDR3 sequences, with roughly two fifths occurring only once. The specimen comprised PBMCs, sampled before or after stereotactic body radiation therapy (not recorded which). All receptors come from a donor aged 50 or older with non-small cell lung cancer.

The chain carries TRBV28 and TRBJ2-2; 9 nucleotides align to TRBD2. With 2 bases clipped from V and 4 bases from J, the junction kept 14 bases outside the gene matches. This CDR3 is built from 19 residues. Germline CDR1 MDHEN, CDR2 SYDVKM. DNA for the CDR3: TGTGCCAGCAGTTTACAGTCCTGGCTAGCGGGAATCGGCACCGGGGAGCTGTTTTTT. It yields the protein CASSLQSWLAGIGTGELFF. Full variable domain (rest looked up from reference TRBV28 and TRBJ2-2): DVKVTQSSRYLVKRTGEKVFLECVQDMDHENMFWYRQDPGLGLRLIYFSYDVKMKEKGDIPEGYSVSREKKERFSLILESASTNQTSMYLCASSLQSWLAGIGTGELFFGEGSRLTVL.

This clonotype was observed many times. J is TRBJ2-4 and V is TRBV30; 7 bases fit TRBD1. Unmatched junction bases numbered 8, after V lost 2 bases and J lost 7 bases. Germline V lookup: CDR1 GTSNPN, CDR2 SVGIG (reference sequence). This CDR3 region has 14 residues. The CDR3 loop reads CAWSPGTDWNIQYF. CDR3 DNA: TGTGCCTGGAGTCCGGGGACAGATTGGAACATTCAGTACTTC. Drawing the rest from reference TRBV30 and TRBJ2-4, the complete variable domain is SQTIHQWPATLVQPVGSPLSLECTVEGTSNPNLYWYRQAAGRGLQLLFYSVGIGQISSEVPQNLSASRPQDRQFILSSKKLLLSDSGFYLCAWSPGTDWNIQYFGAGTRLSVL.

There are many counts of this clonotype. The chain is built from TRBV6-1 and TRBJ2-5, with TRBD2 as a possible D gene (5 bases). The CDR3 runs to 12 residues. Germline CDR1 is MNHNS and CDR2 is SASEGT. V lost 6 bases to trimming and J lost 4 bases, with 9 bases between them. Here the CDR3 DNA reads TGTGCCAGCAGCCCTACTAGAGAGACCCAGTACTTC. Its translation is CASSPTRETQYF.

This sequence joins TRBV5-1 and TRBJ2-2; 9 bases agree with TRBD2. CDR3 length: 16 amino acids. Germline V gives CDR1 SGHRS, CDR2 YFSETQ. Trimming took 4 bases from V and 1 from J; bases not matched to a gene: 5. The CDR3 nucleotides are TGCGCCAGCAGCCTCCGGACTAGCGAGAACACCGGGGAGCTGTTTTTT. It yields the protein CASSLRTSENTGELFF. Filled out from reference TRBV5-1 and TRBJ2-2, the complete variable domain reads KAGVTQTPRYLIKTRGQQVTLSCSPISGHRSVSWYQQTPGQGLQFLFEYFSETQRNKGNFPGRFSGRQFSNSRSEMNVSTLELGDSALYLCASSLRTSENTGELFFGEGSRLTVL.

This clonotype came up many times. This chain connects TRBV24-1 to TRBJ1-2; 8 nucleotides agree with TRBD1. The CDR3 totals 15 residues. Trimming cost V 3 bases and J 5 bases; bases outside gene matches: 7. Per the germline V gene, CDR1 is KGHDR and CDR2 is SFDVKD. This CDR3 is CATSDPGQGSYGYTF. The CDR3 DNA reads TGTGCCACCAGTGATCCAGGACAGGGTAGTTATGGCTACACCTTC.

In the case of this clonotype: This may arise from a read error, as a much more abundant clone is one base away. V usage is TRBV6-2 or TRBV6-3 and J usage is TRBJ2-5; D is perhaps TRBD1 (5 bases). The V gene's germline CDR1 is MNHEY and CDR2 SVGEGT. The germline V and J ends were trimmed by 5 bases and 7 bases, with 23 bases remaining between them. There are 16 residues in the CDR3. The CDR3 loop reads CASSEGVGVATGTQYF. The DNA for the CDR3 is TGTGCCAGCAGTGAAGGTGTGGGTGTCGCCACAGGGACCCAGTACTTC.

At least ten counts were recorded for this clonotype. The rearrangement uses TRBV29-1 and TRBJ2-1; tentative D call: TRBD1 (5 bases). This CDR3 region has 12 residues. V was trimmed by 4 bases and J by 8 bases, leaving 12 bases between them. CDR1 is SQVTM and CDR2 is ANQGSEA in the germline V gene. This chain's CDR3 is CSVGAGWDEQFF. The CDR3 DNA is TGCAGCGTTGGGGCAGGGTGGGATGAGCAGTTCTTC.

This clonotype was seen repeatedly, ten times or more. This chain connects TRBV6-5 to TRBJ2-7, with D possibly matching TRBD1 (6 bases). This CDR3 comprises 16 residues. V was trimmed by 0 bases and J by 3 bases, leaving 15 bases between them. Germline V gene sequence: CDR1 MNHEY, CDR2 SVGAGI. The chain's CDR3 is CASSYSTGSEIYEQYF. The CDR3 DNA sequence: TGTGCCAGCAGTTACTCGACAGGCAGCGAAATCTACGAGCAGTACTTC.

This clonotype rates as medium-sized (0.01 to 0.1%). The V gene is TRBV12-3 or TRBV12-4, the J gene TRBJ2-7, with 11 bases that match TRBD1. The CDR3 covers 13 residues. J gave up 6 bases and V 5 bases, and 3 bases lay outside the gene matches. The CDR3 DNA reads TGTGCCAGCAGTGGACAGGGGGCGGGCGAGCAGTACTTC. Its protein is CASSGQGAGEQYF.

Of note for this clonotype: The junction shows a germline mismatch at one end, possibly a read error. The chain has TRBV10-3 and TRBJ2-5; either TRBD1 or TRBD2 may supply D (6 bases each). This CDR3 is built from 20 residues. In germline, CDR1 is ENHRY, CDR2 SYGVKD. The CDR3: CASSEAGGDRWSRYRETQYF. CDR3 nucleotides: TGTGCCAGCAGCGAAGCGGGCGGAGACAGGTGGTCTCGGTACCGAGAGACACAGTACTTC.

The table lists this clonotype with many counts. The chain links TRBV6-1 to TRBJ1-1, with no clear D. V was cut by 6 bases and J by 0 bases, with 8 bases left in between. Germline V gives CDR1 MNHNS, CDR2 SASEGT. The CDR3 runs 13 residues. The CDR3 nucleotides read TGTGCCAGCAGGCGGGAGTTGAACACTGAAGCTTTCTTT. It specifies CASRRELNTEAFF.

This clonotype was observed a single time. It differs at one base from a far larger clone, so likely a read error. DNA of the CDR3: TGTGTCAGCAGCACAGGGCCGGGCTCCTACGAGCAGTACTTC. Protein product: CVSSTGPGSYEQYF. The J gene is TRBJ2-7, the V gene TRBV6-8, with a tentative D call TRBD1 (6 bases). In germline, CDR1 is MNHGY, CDR2 SAAAGT. The CDR3 runs to 14 residues.

This chain uses TRBV11-3 with TRBJ2-3, with D tentatively TRBD2 (6 bases). Germline lookup yields CDR1 SGHNT and CDR2 YENEEA. Between the trimmed V and J ends, which lost 5 bases and 3 bases, there was a span of 15 bases. CDR3 length: 15 residues. The CDR3 nucleotides read TGTGCCAGCAGCCTATTCCTAGCGAAGACAGATACGCAGTATTTT. Protein product: CASSLFLAKTDTQYF.

Regarding this clonotype: This likely came from a read error, as a far larger clone is one base away. The J gene is TRBJ1-2, the V gene TRBV27; TRBD1 agrees at 7 bases. Germline CDR1 is MNHEY and CDR2 is SMNVEV (reference sequence). V shed 0 bases, J shed 8 bases, and the junction held 6 bases outside the gene matches. The CDR3 loop spans 14 amino acids. CDR3 in DNA: TGTGCCAGCAGTTTATCGACAGGGTCGCAAGGCTACACCTTC. This translates into CASSLSTGSQGYTF.

This clonotype has a count of ten or more. The chain carries TRBV4-1 and TRBJ1-4, with D tentatively TRBD1 (6 bases). Per the germline V gene, CDR1 is MGHRA and CDR2 is YSYEKL. The CDR3 is 14 amino acids. Trimming stripped 5 bases from V and 6 bases from J, with 13 bases between. The chain's CDR3 is CASSYRVSDEKLFF. The CDR3 bases are TGCGCCAGCAGCTACAGGGTGTCGGATGAAAAACTGTTTTTT.

This clonotype was counted at least ten times. The chain has TRBV2 and TRBJ1-3; D gene uncertain. Trimming pared 5 bases from V and 0 bases from J, leaving 8 bases between. This CDR3 contains 14 residues. CDR1 and CDR2 (germline): SNHLY, FYNNEI. CDR3 sequence (DNA): TGTGCCAGCAGTTGGACCGTCTCTGGAAACACCATATATTTT. It codes for CASSWTVSGNTIYF.

By sample share, this clonotype is medium-sized (0.01 to 0.1%). The rearrangement links TRBV27 to TRBJ2-1; a possible D gene is TRBD1 (6 bases). The CDR3 runs to 16 residues. CDR1 is MNHEY, CDR2 SMNVEV, per germline (reference sequence). The V end lost 5 bases, the J end lost 6 bases, and 20 bases lay between the germline ends. CDR3 DNA sequence: TGTGCCAGCAGTCCAATGACAGGCCTATATTTCAATGAGCAGTTCTTC. It yields the protein CASSPMTGLYFNEQFF.

The V and J genes are TRBV12-3 or TRBV12-4 and TRBJ2-2, with a weak D call TRBD1 (5 bases). Trimming stripped 1 base from V and 5 bases from J, with 14 bases between. The CDR3 extends over 16 amino acids. The CDR3: CASSLDARVGTGELFF. The CDR3 nucleotides are TGTGCCAGCAGTTTAGACGCCAGGGTGGGGACCGGGGAGCTGTTTTTT.

The rearrangement joins TRBV28 to TRBJ2-3, with D uncertain. CDR1 and CDR2 from the germline V gene are MDHEN and SYDVKM. The CDR3 has 13 residues. V lost 5 bases to trimming and J lost 1 base, with 7 bases between them. The CDR3 sequence is CASSSTGTDTQYF. Here the CDR3 DNA reads TGTGCCAGCAGTAGCACGGGCACAGATACGCAGTATTTT.

This chain links TRBV7-2 with TRBJ2-1; D call uncertain. CDR3 length: 12 residues. Trimming shortened V by 3 bases and J by 9 bases, and 9 bases separated the two germline ends. From germline, CDR1 is SGHTA and CDR2 FQGNSA. CDR3 sequence: CASSFMVGEQFF. In DNA, the CDR3 is TGTGCCAGCAGCTTCATGGTTGGTGAGCAGTTCTTC.

This chain joins TRBV5-4 and TRBJ1-2; TRBD1 matches 9 bases. The CDR3 length is 16 residues. V gave up 0 bases and J gave up 4 bases; unmatched junction bases: 7. Germline V CDR1 and CDR2: SGHNT, YYREEE (reference sequence). CDR3 nucleotide sequence: TGTGCCAGCAGCTTGGGCCGGGACAGGGTGGCCTATGGCTACACCTTC. Its translation: CASSLGRDRVAYGYTF.

This clonotype showed up many times. The junction and the germline gene differ at one end; a read error may be behind it. V and J are TRBV5-1 and TRBJ1-2; D remains ambiguous. CDR3 length: 15 residues. Germline CDR1 is SGHRS and CDR2 is YFSETQ. The CDR3 is CASSLMQPSNYGYTF. As DNA, the CDR3 is TGTGCCAGCAGCTTGATGCAGCCGTCTAACTATGGCTACACCTTC. Together with reference TRBV5-1 and TRBJ1-2, the CDR3 gives the full variable domain: KAGVTQTPRYLIKTRGQQVTLSCSPISGHRSVSWYQQTPGQGLQFLFEYFSETQRNKGNFPGRFSGRQFSNSRSEMNVSTLELGDSALYLCASSLMQPSNYGYTFGSGTRLTVV.

This clonotype was found many times. V gene TRBV7-6 combines with J gene TRBJ2-7; 8 nucleotides line up with TRBD2. V was pared by 2 bases and J by 6 bases, with 3 bases of the junction left unmatched. Germline V gives CDR1 SGHVS, CDR2 FNYEAQ. The CDR3 loop spans 13 amino acids. CDR3 nucleotide sequence: TGTGCCAGCAGCTTATTTGCGGGAGGCGAGCAGTACTTC. This sequence encodes CASSLFAGGEQYF. The whole variable domain, remainder taken from reference TRBV7-6 and TRBJ2-7, is GAGVSQSPRYKVTKRGQDVALRCDPISGHVSLYWYRQALGQGPEFLTYFNYEAQQDKSGLPNDRFSAERPEGSISTLTIQRTEQRDSAMYRCASSLFAGGEQYFGPGTRLTVT.

To note about this clonotype: One base separates it from a far larger clone, so it is likely a read error. The chain combines TRBV9 with TRBJ2-5; 10 bases agree with TRBD2. The end of the DNA aligns better with TRBJ2-1, so the J call may be wrong. The CDR3 is made up of 16 amino acids. The V gene's germline CDR1 is SGDLS and CDR2 YYNGEE. CDR3 region: CASSSWTSGTANEQFF. The CDR3 nucleotides are TGTGCCAGCAGTTCCTGGACTAGCGGAACTGCGAATGAGCAGTTCTTC.

For this clonotype: A far bigger clonotype differs at one base, so this is likely a read error. The chain employs TRBV6-5 and TRBJ1-2, with D perhaps TRBD1 (6 bases). V was cut by 7 bases and J by 4 bases, with 13 bases left in between. Germline V gene sequence: CDR1 MNHEY, CDR2 SVGAGI. This CDR3 is 13 amino acids long. The CDR3 here is CASTLQGIYGYTF. The CDR3 DNA follows: TGTGCCAGCACCCTGCAGGGGATCTATGGCTACACCTTC.

The chain has TRBV28 and TRBJ1-5, with D perhaps matching TRBD1 (6 bases). Germline V CDR1 and CDR2: MDHEN, SYDVKM. This CDR3 has 15 residues. V lost 5 bases to trimming and J lost 10 bases, with 21 bases between them. DNA for the CDR3: TGTGCCAGCAGTCCGGTCCAGGGGCAGGGTCGTCCCCAGCATTTT. It encodes CASSPVQGQGRPQHF.

This clonotype was seen repeatedly, ten times or more. The chain joins TRBV27 to TRBJ2-2; 8 bases line up with TRBD2. The CDR3 extends over 17 amino acids. The trim removed 5 bases at V and 6 bases at J, leaving 14 bases unmatched. From germline, CDR1 is MNHEY and CDR2 SMNVEV (reference sequence). The CDR3 region is CASSPDAPGLVPGELFF. DNA for the CDR3: TGTGCCAGCAGTCCCGATGCTCCGGGACTAGTACCCGGGGAGCTGTTTTTT.

By sample fraction, this clonotype is medium-sized. The chain carries TRBV28 and TRBJ1-2; D is perhaps TRBD1 (6 bases). Germline CDR1 and CDR2: MDHEN and SYDVKM. Trimming shortened V by 8 bases and J by 0 bases, and 19 bases separated the two germline ends. This CDR3 comprises 16 residues. The CDR3 sequence is CASGSQGGGSNYGYTF. The DNA of the CDR3 is TGTGCCAGCGGTTCACAGGGAGGAGGTTCTAACTATGGCTACACCTTC.